This TCR beta chain is from a study of blood T cell repertoires in COVID-19. The table came from immunoSEQ multiplex PCR; TCRdb's copy has only in-frame clones and leaves some out. The sample shows some 120,000 clones, 80% of them seen only once. The CDR3 consists of 15 residues. The germline gives CDR1 SGHRS, CDR2 YFSETQ. Trimming shortened V by 6 bases and J by 2 bases, and 15 bases separated the two germline ends. Sequenced: peripheral blood. The sequence was obtained from an older man with acute or convalescent COVID-19. The chain couples TRBV5-1 to TRBJ2-1, with D possibly TRBD2 on 6 matching bases. DNA for the CDR3: TGCGCCAGCACCTTTGGGACTGTCACCTACAATGAGCAGTTCTTC. Its translation: CASTFGTVTYNEQFF.